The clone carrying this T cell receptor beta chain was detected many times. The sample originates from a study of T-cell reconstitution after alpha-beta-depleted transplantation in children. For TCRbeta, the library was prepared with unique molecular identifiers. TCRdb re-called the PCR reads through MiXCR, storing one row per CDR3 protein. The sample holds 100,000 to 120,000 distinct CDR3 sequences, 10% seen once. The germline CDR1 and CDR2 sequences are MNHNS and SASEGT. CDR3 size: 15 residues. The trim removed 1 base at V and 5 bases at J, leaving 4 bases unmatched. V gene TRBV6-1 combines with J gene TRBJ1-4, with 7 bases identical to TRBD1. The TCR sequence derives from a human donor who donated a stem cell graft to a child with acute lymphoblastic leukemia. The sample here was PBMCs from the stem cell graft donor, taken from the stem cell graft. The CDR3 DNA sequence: TGTGCCAGCAGTGAAGGAACAGGGGTCAATGAAAAACTGTTTTTT. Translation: CASSEGTGVNEKLFF.